Given below is one T cell receptor beta chain in context. Its antigen is currently unknown. 60 Vbeta and 13 Jbeta primers were used in PCR. The method was immunoSEQ multiplex PCR; TCRdb's version includes in-frame clones alone and lacks a portion of them. The sample consists of 35,000 to 55,000 clones, roughly 69% of them appearing once. Trimming took off 4 bases at V and 2 bases at J, with 9 bases between the two ends. This CDR3 is built from 14 residues. Germline CDR1 reads SEHNR; CDR2 reads FQNEAQ (reference sequence). The data stem from a study of cytomegalovirus exposure and HLA in healthy donors. Whole-study context: Samples from HLA-typed donors yielded around 85 million unique TCRs in an early data release. Study outcomes and limitations: Immune exposure was documented only through CMV serostatus.

The V call is TRBV7-9, the J call TRBJ2-4; tentatively, D is TRBD1 (5 bases). Sequenced input: PBMCs. The TCR originated in a young woman in good health and CMV-seronegative. CDR3 nucleotides: TGTGCCAGCAGCTCAGGGCCTACCAAAAACATTCAGTACTTC. Translating gives CASSSGPTKNIQYF.